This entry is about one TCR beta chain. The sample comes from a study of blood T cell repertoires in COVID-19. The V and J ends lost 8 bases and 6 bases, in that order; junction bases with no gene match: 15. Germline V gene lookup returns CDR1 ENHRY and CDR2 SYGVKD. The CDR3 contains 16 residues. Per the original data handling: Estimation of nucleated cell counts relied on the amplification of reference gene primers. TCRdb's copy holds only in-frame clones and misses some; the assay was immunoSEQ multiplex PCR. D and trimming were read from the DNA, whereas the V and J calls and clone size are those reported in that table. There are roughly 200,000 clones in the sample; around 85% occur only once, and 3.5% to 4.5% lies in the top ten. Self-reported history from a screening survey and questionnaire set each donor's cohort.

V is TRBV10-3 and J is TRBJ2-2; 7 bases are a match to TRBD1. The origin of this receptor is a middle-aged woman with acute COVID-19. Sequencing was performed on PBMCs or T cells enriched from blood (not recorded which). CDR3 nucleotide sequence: TGTGCCATCGGGGGACAGCCTGATAATTACGCCGGGGAGCTGTTTTTT. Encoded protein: CAIGGQPDNYAGELFF.